Below, one T cell receptor beta chain is given with its context. The repertoire was sequenced with immunoSEQ multiplex PCR; TCRdb's copy has only in-frame clones and lacks some. The sample holds roughly 300,000 clones; roughly 89% are singletons and the top ten take approximately 5%. Treatment denoted: around 19 received Ad26.COV2.S at low or high dose, single or two shots; several received placebo; per-sample allocation not given. Sample collection was performed on day 63 after the first vaccine or placebo injection. The sample is drawn from a study of Ad26.COV2.S vaccination and SARS-CoV-2 variants. Study context: A COV1001 Ad26.COV2.S trial-arm participant provided the sample.

Germline CDR1 reads MNHEY; CDR2 reads SMNVEV (reference sequence). The CDR3 is 14 amino acids. Trimming left V 3 bases short and J 7 bases short, with 15 bases between. The sample consisted of peripheral blood, taken in a trial of Ad26.COV2.S vaccine versus placebo. The rearrangement links TRBV27 to TRBJ1-1, with D perhaps TRBD1 (5 bases). The TCR sequence derives from a person between 18 and 65 years old who received the Ad26.COV2.S COVID-19 vaccine or a placebo. In DNA, the CDR3 is TGTGCCAGCAGTTTTGGCGGGGCGACGAATGAAGCTTTCTTT. It yields the protein CASSFGGATNEAFF.